The entry below gives a single T cell receptor beta chain sequence along with its context. Its matching antigen is unknown. These data come from a study of early T cells in non-severe SARS-CoV-2 infection. Looking at the study overall: Chains were not paired, and sequencing was done on bulk RNA from unsorted whole blood.

Study-level points and caveats: VDJdb matching, biased toward anti-spike CD8 responses, missed private and CD4 specificities.

Unique molecular identifiers were affixed to single, distinct cDNA molecules. Via MiXCR, TCRdb re-called the 5' RACE reads, giving one row per CDR3 protein. The table lists fewer than 120,000 distinct CDR3 sequences, over 10% of them singletons. The sequenced sample was whole blood, obtained at baseline. This receptor was identified in an adult who was a healthcare worker with PCR-confirmed SARS-CoV-2 infection or an uninfected control (not recorded which).

DNA of the CDR3: TGCAGTGCCCCAGACCCGGGGCGGGGTCATGAAAAACTGTTTTTT. Protein product: CSAPDPGRGHEKLFF. The chain links TRBV20-1 to TRBJ1-4; possible D gene TRBD1, 5 bases. The CDR3 is made up of 15 amino acids. Germline V gives CDR1 DFQATT, CDR2 SNEGSKA (reference sequence). Trimming took off 6 bases at V and 6 bases at J, with 20 bases between the two ends.